The present T cell receptor (beta chain) was sequenced within a study of blood T cell repertoires in COVID-19. About the research overall: Some COVID-19 samples were acute and others convalescent; all came from the United States, Italy and Spain. PBMCs, B-cell-depleted T cells, or T cells provided the cDNA or gDNA that made up the material.

Original processing methods: Researchers report that nucleated cell counts were estimated from reference gene primer amplification. Clones were sequenced by immunoSEQ multiplex PCR, and TCRdb holds only the in-frame ones, with some missing. V and J calls and clone size are as listed in that table; D and trimming were resolved from the DNA. The profile shows more than 200,000 clones, over 70% of them singletons. The J segment lost 7 bases and the V segment lost 3 bases, leaving 13 bases of the junction unmatched. CDR3 length: 18 residues. CDR1 SGHAT and CDR2 FQNNGV come from the germline V gene. The TCR originated in a man in his forties or fifties with acute or convalescent COVID-19. The chain couples TRBV11-2 to TRBJ2-1; TRBD2 agrees at 12 bases. The sequenced material came from peripheral blood. The CDR3: CASSLVGLAGLLGNEQFF. In nucleotides, the CDR3 is TGTGCCAGCAGCTTGGTAGGACTAGCGGGGCTCCTCGGTAATGAGCAGTTCTTC.